This TCR beta chain was identified during a study of cytomegalovirus exposure and HLA in healthy donors. On the study more broadly: The study's early data release held tens of millions of unique TCRs from HLA-typed donors.

A note on this clone: The antigen is undetermined.

The PCR employed 60 Vbeta primers together with 13 Jbeta primers. The method was immunoSEQ multiplex PCR; TCRdb's version includes in-frame clones alone and lacks a portion of them. The sample lists some 140,000 clones, 70% to 80% seen once, with roughly 8% in the top ten. Study-level findings and limits: A later analysis, which compared TCR beta chains of equal frequency, found the HLA-associated ones more clonally expanded. In a later analysis, across HLA loci, associated TCR counts were highest for DRB1, lowest for HLA-C.

The clonotype was recovered from a man between 25 and 39 years old in good health and CMV-seropositive. Sequencing input: PBMCs.

CDR3 bases: TGTGCCAGCAGCTTGGATCCCTTGAGGAGGGGCGGCACAGATACGCAGTATTTT. It yields the protein CASSLDPLRRGGTDTQYF. This chain connects TRBV5-4 to TRBJ2-3; tentatively, D is TRBD2 (6 bases). CDR1 and CDR2 from the germline V gene are SGHNT and YYREEE (reference sequence). This CDR3 is 18 amino acids long. V dropped 0 bases and J dropped 1 base, with 18 bases sitting between them.